This paragraph covers one T cell receptor beta chain sequence. Its antigen remains unidentified. The sample originates from a study of T-cell memory formation after mild COVID-19. Whole-study findings and limits: Memory sampled before infection contained some responding clones, suggesting cross-reactive memory joined. Clones which contracted sat mainly in CM and EM if CD4+, and in EMRA if CD8+.

Via MiXCR, TCRdb re-called the 5' RACE reads, giving one row per CDR3 protein. The sample gives around 340,000 distinct CDR3 sequences, approximately 14% of which show up once; approximately 20% is in the top ten. The CDR3 consists of 11 residues. Germline CDR1 is DFQATT and CDR2 is SNEGSKA (reference sequence). Trimming shortened V by 6 bases and J by 5 bases, and 8 bases separated the two germline ends. Sequencing used PBMCs or a T cell subset sorted from them (not recorded which). The source is a man between 18 and 35 years old who had mild COVID-19 (a few samples of this study predate the infection). Cell type and time point are not known. The V call is TRBV20-1, the J call TRBJ2-1; D not resolved. CDR3 DNA sequence: TGCAGTGCCCAGAAGCACAATGAGCAGTTCTTC. As protein: CSAQKHNEQFF.